This T cell receptor beta chain was captured in a study of blood T cell repertoires in COVID-19. The overall study: The study drew acute and convalescent COVID-19 samples from the United States, Italy and Spain. T cells, B-cell-depleted T cells, or PBMCs provided the cDNA or gDNA that served as material.

Original methodology: Researchers report that nucleated cell counts were estimated from reference gene primer amplification. Generated by immunoSEQ multiplex PCR, the TCRdb table keeps only in-frame clones and is missing some. That table furnishes V, J and clone size, whereas the DNA furnished D and trimming. The table includes tens of thousands of clones, over 85% detected once. Sequences were obtained from peripheral blood. The source of this sequence is a woman older than 75 with active or convalescent COVID-19.

CDR3 sequence (DNA): TGTGCCAGCAGCTTCGGACTAGCGGCAACATACGAGCAGTACTTC. Protein sequence: CASSFGLAATYEQYF. V and J are TRBV7-8 and TRBJ2-7; the match to TRBD2 covers 10 bases. This CDR3 comprises 15 residues. CDR1 and CDR2 from the germline V gene are SGHVS and FQNEAQ. The V and J ends lost 3 bases and 4 bases, in that order; junction bases with no gene match: 6.